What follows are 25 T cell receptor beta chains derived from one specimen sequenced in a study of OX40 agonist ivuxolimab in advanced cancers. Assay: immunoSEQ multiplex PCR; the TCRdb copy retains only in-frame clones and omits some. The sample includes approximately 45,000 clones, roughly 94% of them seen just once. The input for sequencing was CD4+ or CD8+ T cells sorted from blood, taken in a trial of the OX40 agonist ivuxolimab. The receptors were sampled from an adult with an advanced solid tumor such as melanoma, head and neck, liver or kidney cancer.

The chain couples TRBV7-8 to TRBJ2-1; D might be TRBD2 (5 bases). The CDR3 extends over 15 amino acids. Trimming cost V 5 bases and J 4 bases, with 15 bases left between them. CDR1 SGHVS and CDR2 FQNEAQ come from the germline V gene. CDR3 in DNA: TGTGCCAGCAGCCCCGGGCTAGCACTTTACAATGAGCAGTTCTTC. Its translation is CASSPGLALYNEQFF.

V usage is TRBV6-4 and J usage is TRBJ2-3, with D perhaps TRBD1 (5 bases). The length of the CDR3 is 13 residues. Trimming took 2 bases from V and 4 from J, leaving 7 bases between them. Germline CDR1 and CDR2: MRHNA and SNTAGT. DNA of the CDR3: TGTGCCAGCAGTGACGGGGCAGCAGATACGCAGTATTTT. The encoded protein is CASSDGAADTQYF.

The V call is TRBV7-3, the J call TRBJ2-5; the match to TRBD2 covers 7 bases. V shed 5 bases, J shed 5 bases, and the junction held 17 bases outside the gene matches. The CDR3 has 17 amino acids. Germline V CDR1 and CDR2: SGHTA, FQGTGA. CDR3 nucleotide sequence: TGTGCCAGCAGCCGGGGAACGCTCGGGAGGAGGTCGGAGACCCAGTACTTC. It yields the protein CASSRGTLGRRSETQYF.

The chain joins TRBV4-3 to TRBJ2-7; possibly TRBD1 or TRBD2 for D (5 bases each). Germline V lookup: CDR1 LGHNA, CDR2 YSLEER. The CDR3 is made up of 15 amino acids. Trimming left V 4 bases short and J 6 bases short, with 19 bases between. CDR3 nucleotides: TGCGCCAGCAGCCCGGGACGGAGCGAAAGGAGCGAGCAGTACTTC. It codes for CASSPGRSERSEQYF.

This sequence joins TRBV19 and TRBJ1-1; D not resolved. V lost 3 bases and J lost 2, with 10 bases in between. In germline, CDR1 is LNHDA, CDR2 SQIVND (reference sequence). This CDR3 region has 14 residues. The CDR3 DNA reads TGTGCCAGTAGTATCGGTGCCAGCAACACTGAAGCTTTCTTT. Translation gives CASSIGASNTEAFF.

Here the CDR3 reads CASTSGIAYMTGELFF. The CDR3 nucleotides are TGTGCCAGCACCTCCGGTATAGCGTATATGACCGGGGAGCTGTTTTTT. The chain is built from TRBV27 and TRBJ2-2, with a tentative D call TRBD2 (5 bases). Trimming left V 7 bases short and J 5 bases short, with 20 bases between. CDR1 MNHEY and CDR2 SMNVEV come from the germline V gene (reference sequence). The CDR3 has 16 amino acids.

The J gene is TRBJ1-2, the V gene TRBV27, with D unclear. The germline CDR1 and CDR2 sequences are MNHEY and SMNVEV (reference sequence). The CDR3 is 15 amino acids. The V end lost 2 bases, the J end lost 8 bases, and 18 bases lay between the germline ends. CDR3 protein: CASSLDRLDLRGYTF. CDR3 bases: TGTGCCAGCAGTTTAGACCGACTTGACCTTCGGGGCTACACCTTC.

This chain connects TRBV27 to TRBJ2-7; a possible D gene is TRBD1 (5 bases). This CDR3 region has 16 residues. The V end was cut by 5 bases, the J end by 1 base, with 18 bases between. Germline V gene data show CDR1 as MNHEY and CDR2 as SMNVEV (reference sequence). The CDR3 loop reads CASSPLVGEGSYEQYF. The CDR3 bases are TGTGCCAGCAGTCCCCTAGTAGGGGAAGGTTCCTACGAGCAGTACTTC.

CDR3 bases: TGTGCCAGTAAAGGGGACGAGACCCAGTACTTC. This encodes CASKGDETQYF. This chain links TRBV7-6 with TRBJ2-5; D may be TRBD1 or TRBD2 (5 bases each). Trimming left V 9 bases short and J 5 bases short, with 10 bases between. The CDR3 has 11 residues. Germline V gene lookup returns CDR1 SGHVS and CDR2 FNYEAQ.

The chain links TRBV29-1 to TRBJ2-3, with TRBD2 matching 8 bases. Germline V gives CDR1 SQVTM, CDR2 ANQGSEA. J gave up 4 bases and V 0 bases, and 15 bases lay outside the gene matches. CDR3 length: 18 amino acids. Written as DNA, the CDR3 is TGCAGCGTTGAAGATAAGCCCCGGGAGGGCCCATTTTCAGATACGCAGTATTTT. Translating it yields CSVEDKPREGPFSDTQYF.

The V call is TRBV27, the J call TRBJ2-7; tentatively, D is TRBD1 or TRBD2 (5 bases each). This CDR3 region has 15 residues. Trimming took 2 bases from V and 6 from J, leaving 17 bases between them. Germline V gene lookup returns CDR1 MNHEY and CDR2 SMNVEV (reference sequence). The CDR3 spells CASSLGGTALGEQYF. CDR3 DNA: TGTGCCAGCAGTTTAGGTGGGACCGCCTTGGGCGAGCAGTACTTC.

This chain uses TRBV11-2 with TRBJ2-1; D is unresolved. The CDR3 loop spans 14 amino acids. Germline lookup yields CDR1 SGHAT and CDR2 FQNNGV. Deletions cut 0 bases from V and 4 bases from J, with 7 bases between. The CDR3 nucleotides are TGTGCCAGCAGCTTAGAATCTTTATACAATGAGCAGTTCTTC. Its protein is CASSLESLYNEQFF.

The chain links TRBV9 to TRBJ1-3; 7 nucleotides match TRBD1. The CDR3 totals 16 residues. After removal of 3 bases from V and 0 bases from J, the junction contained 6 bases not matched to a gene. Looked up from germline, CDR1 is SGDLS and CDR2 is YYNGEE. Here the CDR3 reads CASSAQGGSSGNTIYF. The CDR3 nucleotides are TGTGCCAGCAGCGCTCAGGGGGGGAGCTCTGGAAACACCATATATTTT.

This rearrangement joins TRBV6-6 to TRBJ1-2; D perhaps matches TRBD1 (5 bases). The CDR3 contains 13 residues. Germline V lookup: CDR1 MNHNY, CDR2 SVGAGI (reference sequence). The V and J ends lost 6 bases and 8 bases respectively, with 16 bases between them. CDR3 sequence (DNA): TGTGCCAGCAGGGCCCTTGGGGGGGACGGCTACACCTTC. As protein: CASRALGGDGYTF.

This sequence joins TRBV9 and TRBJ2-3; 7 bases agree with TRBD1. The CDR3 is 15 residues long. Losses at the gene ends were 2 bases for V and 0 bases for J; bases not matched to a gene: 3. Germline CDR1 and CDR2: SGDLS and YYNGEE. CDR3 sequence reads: CASSVDRASTDTQYF. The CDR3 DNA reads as TGTGCCAGCAGCGTCGACAGGGCTAGCACAGATACGCAGTATTTT.

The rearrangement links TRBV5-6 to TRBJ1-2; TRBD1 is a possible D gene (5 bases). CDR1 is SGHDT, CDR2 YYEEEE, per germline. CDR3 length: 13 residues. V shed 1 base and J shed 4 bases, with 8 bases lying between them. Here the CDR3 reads CASSLLDTYGYTF. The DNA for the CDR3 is TGTGCCAGCAGCTTGCTGGACACCTATGGCTACACCTTC.

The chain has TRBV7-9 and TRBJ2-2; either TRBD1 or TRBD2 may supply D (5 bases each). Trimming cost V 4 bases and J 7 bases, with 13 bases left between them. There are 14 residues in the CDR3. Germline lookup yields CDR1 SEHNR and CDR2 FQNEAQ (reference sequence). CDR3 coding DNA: TGTGCCAGCAGCTATTTCGGGACGAGCGGGGAGCTGTTTTTT. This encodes CASSYFGTSGELFF.

The CDR3 DNA sequence: TGTGCCAGCAGCTCGGACAACTACGAGCAGTACTTC. Its translation: CASSSDNYEQYF. The chain has TRBV7-9 and TRBJ2-7, with D possibly matching TRBD1 (5 bases). Trimming took 4 bases from V and 3 from J, leaving 7 bases between them. CDR3 size: 12 residues. Germline values: CDR1 SEHNR, CDR2 FQNEAQ (reference sequence).

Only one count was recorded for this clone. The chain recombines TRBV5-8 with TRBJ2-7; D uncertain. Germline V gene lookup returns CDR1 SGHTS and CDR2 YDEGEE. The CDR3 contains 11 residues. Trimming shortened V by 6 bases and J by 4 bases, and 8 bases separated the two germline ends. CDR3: CASTPFYEQYF. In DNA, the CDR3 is TGTGCCAGCACCCCGTTTTACGAGCAGTACTTC.

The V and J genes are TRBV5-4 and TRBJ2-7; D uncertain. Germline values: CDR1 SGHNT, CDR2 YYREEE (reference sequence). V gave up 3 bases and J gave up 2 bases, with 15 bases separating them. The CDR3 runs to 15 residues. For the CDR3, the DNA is TGTGCCAGCAGCTCCGCAGGTCGGCCCACCTACGAGCAGTACTTC. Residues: CASSSAGRPTYEQYF.

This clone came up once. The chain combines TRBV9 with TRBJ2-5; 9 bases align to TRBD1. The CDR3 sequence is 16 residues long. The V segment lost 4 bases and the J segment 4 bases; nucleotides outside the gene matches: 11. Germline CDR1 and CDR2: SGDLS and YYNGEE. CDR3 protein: CASSTRNRGRGETQYF. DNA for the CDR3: TGTGCCAGCAGCACCAGAAACAGGGGGCGCGGAGAGACCCAGTACTTC.

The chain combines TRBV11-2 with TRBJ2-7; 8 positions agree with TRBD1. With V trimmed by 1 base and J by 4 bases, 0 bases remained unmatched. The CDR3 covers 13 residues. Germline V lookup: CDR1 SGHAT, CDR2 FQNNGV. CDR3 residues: CASSLGTGYEQYF. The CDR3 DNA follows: TGTGCCAGCAGCTTAGGGACAGGGTACGAGCAGTACTTC.

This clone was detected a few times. The CDR3 spells CASSIRPEKLFF. As DNA, the CDR3 is TGTGCCAGTAGTATAAGGCCCGAAAAACTGTTTTTT. The chain is built from TRBV19 and TRBJ1-4; unclear D gene. Germline V gene lookup returns CDR1 LNHDA and CDR2 SQIVND (reference sequence). V was pared by 2 bases and J by 8 bases, with 6 bases between. The CDR3 is 12 amino acids. The full variable domain, rest sourced from reference TRBV19 and TRBJ1-4, is DGGITQSPKYLFRKEGQNVTLSCEQNLNHDAMYWYRQDPGQGLRLIYYSQIVNDFQKGDIAEGYSVSREKKESFPLTVTSAQKNPTAFYLCASSIRPEKLFFGSGTQLSVL.

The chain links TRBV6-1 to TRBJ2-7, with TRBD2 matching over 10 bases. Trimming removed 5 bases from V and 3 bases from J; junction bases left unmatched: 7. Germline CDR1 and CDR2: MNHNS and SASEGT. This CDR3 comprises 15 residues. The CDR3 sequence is CASSTTGTSDYEQYF. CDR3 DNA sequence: TGTGCCAGCAGTACCACCGGGACTAGCGACTACGAGCAGTACTTC.

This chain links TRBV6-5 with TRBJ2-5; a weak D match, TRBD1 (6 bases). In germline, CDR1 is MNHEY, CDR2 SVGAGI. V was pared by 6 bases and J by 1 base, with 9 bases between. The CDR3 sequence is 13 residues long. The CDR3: CASSLRGQETQYF. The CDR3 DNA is TGTGCCAGCAGCCTCAGGGGCCAAGAGACCCAGTACTTC.